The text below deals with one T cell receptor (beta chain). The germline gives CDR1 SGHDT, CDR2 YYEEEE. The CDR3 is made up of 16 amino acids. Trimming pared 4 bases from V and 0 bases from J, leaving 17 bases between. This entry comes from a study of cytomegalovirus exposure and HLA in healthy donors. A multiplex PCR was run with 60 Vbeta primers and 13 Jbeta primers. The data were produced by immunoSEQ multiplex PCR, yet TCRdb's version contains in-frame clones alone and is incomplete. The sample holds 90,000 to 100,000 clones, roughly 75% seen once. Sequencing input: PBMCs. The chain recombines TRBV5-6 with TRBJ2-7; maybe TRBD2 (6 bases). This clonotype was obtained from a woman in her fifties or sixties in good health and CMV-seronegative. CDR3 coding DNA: TGTGCCAGCAGCCCGCAGGGACTCCTAAGCTCCTACGAGCAGTACTTC. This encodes CASSPQGLLSSYEQYF.